The T cell receptor beta chain described here comes from a study of blood T cells in healthy people across ages (dated by TCRdb to between 2014 and 2017). About the study as a whole: In model experiments, roughly one uniquely barcoded TCR beta cDNA molecule per two T cells was captured by template switching. Using deep sequencing normalized with unique cDNA molecular identifiers, the study measured how TCR beta repertoire diversity changes with age. The donors were divided into four age groups: young (average around 15 years), middle-aged (around 37), aged (about 56) and long-lived (82). To avoid experimental bias, donors of different ages were randomly spread across the sequencing lanes. The study analyzed two additional independent replicas of 1 million unique cDNA reads from the same blood draw for two donors, one aged 18 to 29 and one aged 80 or older. Broader findings and caveats from the paper: The CMV infection status of donors was not known, potentially confounding age-related changes in expanded clonotypes. Compared with the aged group, more naive CD4+ T cells, fewer expanded clones and increased TCR diversity were shown by the long-lived group, suggesting age selection. There was a strong correlation between observed TCR beta diversity and the percentage of naive T cells measured by flow cytometry. Because profiling used bulk unsorted PBMCs, naive and antigen-experienced compartments could not be compared conclusively. Observed TCR beta diversity per million T cells fell roughly linearly with age, and a significant reduction was already apparent by age around 40. Estimates of total diversity from one million sequenced T cells were regarded as lower bounds and underestimates.

The 39 donors, aged about 6 to 95 years, were systemically healthy Caucasian individuals from Russia. Each donor gave approximately 9.3 milliliters of peripheral blood, collected into EDTA-treated Vacutainer tubes. Ficoll-Paque density-gradient centrifugation was used to isolate PBMCs, with at least 7 million per sample. Trizol reagent was used to extract total RNA from PBMCs, with at least 5 micrograms per sample. The percentages of naive CD45RAhigh/CD27high T cells were determined by flow cytometry on a PBMC aliquot from every donor. Receptor libraries were prepared by 5' RACE. Sequencing relied on an Illumina HiSeq 2500. The second PCR ran for roughly 7 to 11 cycles and used a J-beta primer mix along with a sample-barcoded 5' primer. Each TCR beta cDNA molecule received a unique molecular identifier from a template-switch 5' adaptor carrying 12 random nucleotides. Each sample yielded at least 3 million CDR3-containing paired-end reads. The Mint cDNA synthesis kit, primed by a TRBC-specific oligonucleotide, was used to synthesize first-strand cDNA from all RNA. All cDNA was treated with uracil-DNA glycosylase and then went through a first 18-cycle PCR with the universal primers M1SS and BC2_uni_R. The original methods were these. Normalization of each sample was performed by random selection of 1 million high-quality reads, each carrying a distinct molecular identifier. Reads with shared molecular identifiers were discarded instead of being binned into consensus sequences. CDR3 identification, clonotype clustering and error correction used MiTCR with a Q25 quality threshold and the strictest error-elimination algorithm. A nonparametric unseen species model with Euler transformation was used to estimate lower-bound total TCR beta diversity. The public reads were quality trimmed at Q25 with fastp and then assembled into clones with MiXCR by TCRdb, keeping productive beta chains. CDR3 protein duplicates are merged, each entry listing the most common genes and DNA. These V and J calls derive from TCRdb rather than the authors' analysis. The sample has 1.5 million to 2 million distinct CDR3 sequences on record, about 50% of them singletons. The ten largest clones add up to around 2.1% of the sample.

This clonotype was observed many times. What antigen it recognizes has not been identified. Base qualities are not at hand, and no much larger clone is one base apart. Sequencing was done on a sample of blood. This receptor was obtained from a woman in her forties in good health.

The DNA sequence is as follows: TGTGCCAGCAGAAGGGACAGGGGGGGAGAGACCCAGTACTTC. This codes for CASRRDRGGETQYF. The V gene is TRBV7-8 and the J gene is TRBJ2-5; the central 11 bases match TRBD1. CDR1 and CDR2, looked up from the germline V gene, are SGHVS and FQNEAQ. Reading from cysteine to phenylalanine, the CDR3 counts 14 amino acids. Just the 42-base CDR3 DNA is kept, in frame starting at base 1. Here V drops 6 bases and J drops 4 bases, and the junction holds 4 bases not matched to any gene.